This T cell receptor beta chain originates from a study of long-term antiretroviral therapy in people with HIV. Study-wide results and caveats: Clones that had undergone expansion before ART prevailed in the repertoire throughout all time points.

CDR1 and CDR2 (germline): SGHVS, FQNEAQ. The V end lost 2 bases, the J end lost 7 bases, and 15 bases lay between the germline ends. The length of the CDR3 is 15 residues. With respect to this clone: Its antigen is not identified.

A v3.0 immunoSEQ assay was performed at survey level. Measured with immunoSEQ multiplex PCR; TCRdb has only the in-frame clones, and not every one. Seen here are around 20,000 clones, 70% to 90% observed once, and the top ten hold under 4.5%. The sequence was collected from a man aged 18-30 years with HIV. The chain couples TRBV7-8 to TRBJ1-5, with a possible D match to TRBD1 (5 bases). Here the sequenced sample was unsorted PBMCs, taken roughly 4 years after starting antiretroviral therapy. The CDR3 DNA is TGTGCCAGCAGCTTAAGAAACGCTCGGGGGCAGCCCCAGCATTTT. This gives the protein CASSLRNARGQPQHF.